Listed below are T cell receptor beta chains from one sample, sequenced in a study of blood T cell repertoires in COVID-19. Assay: immunoSEQ multiplex PCR; the TCRdb copy retains only in-frame clones and omits some. The sample carries tens of thousands of clones, 85% to 90% recorded once. Sequenced sample: peripheral blood. These receptors originate from a man aged 55 to 70 with acute or convalescent COVID-19. Each CDR3 is given with its conserved first and last residue. A D gene is named only where the DNA matches it firmly. Only some rows state a clone size, as once, few, many or a class for expanded clones.

TRBD1,-,TRBV3-1/TRBV3-2,TRBJ1-2,CASSRQGPYGYTF,TGTGCCAGCAGTCGACAGGGACCCTATGGCTACACCTTC
TRBD2,-,TRBV15,TRBJ2-5,CATSRGGLVFGLGETQYF,TGTGCCACCAGCAGAGGGGGACTAGTTTTCGGGTTGGGTGAGACCCAGTACTTC
TRBD1,-,TRBV28,TRBJ2-1,CASSVVPGQRSYNEQFF,TGTGCCAGCAGTGTCGTGCCGGGACAGCGCTCCTACAATGAGCAGTTCTTC
TRBD1,-,TRBV25-1,TRBJ1-4,CASSKQGLTNEKLFF,TGTGCCAGCAGCAAACAGGGGTTAACTAATGAAAAACTGTTTTTT
-,-,TRBV2,TRBJ2-3,CASSETEGTDTQYF,TGTGCCAGCAGTGAAACAGAGGGAACAGATACGCAGTATTTT
-,-,TRBV29-1,TRBJ2-3,CSVGGLTLVAGTDTQYF,TGCAGCGTTGGGGGCCTCACCCTAGTGGCCGGGACAGATACGCAGTATTTT
-,-,TRBV5-1,TRBJ1-2,CASSLLSGVSYGYTF,TGCGCCAGCAGCTTGCTGTCAGGGGTTTCCTATGGCTACACCTTC
-,once,TRBV5-6,TRBJ2-7,CASSVRLAYEQYF,TGTGCCAGCAGCGTCCGACTAGCCTACGAGCAGTACTTC
-,-,TRBV9,TRBJ2-7,CASSVAPLGAASRNEQYF,TGTGCCAGCAGCGTAGCCCCCCTGGGGGCAGCTTCCCGGAACGAGCAGTACTTC
-,-,TRBV6-5,TRBJ1-2,CASRSESRNYGYTF,TGTGCCAGCAGATCCGAATCGCGTAACTATGGCTACACCTTC
-,-,TRBV28,TRBJ1-2,CASGGATNYGYTF,TGTGCCAGCGGGGGGGCTACTAACTATGGCTACACCTTC
-,-,TRBV11-2,TRBJ1-2,CASSSPRGAYGYTF,TGTGCCAGCAGCTCGCCCCGGGGGGCCTATGGCTACACCTTC
TRBD2,-,TRBV5-4,TRBJ2-5,CASSFKRGGGETQYF,TGTGCCAGCAGTTTCAAGAGGGGCGGGGGGGAGACCCAGTACTTC
-,-,TRBV21-1,TRBJ1-3,CASSKGALRWETGNTIYF,TGTGCCAGCAGCAAAGGTGCCTTACGCTGGGAGACTGGAAACACCATATATTTT
TRBD1,-,TRBV28,TRBJ2-5,CASSRGQGQTQYF,TGTGCCAGCAGCCGCGGACAGGGCCAGACCCAGTACTTC
TRBD1,-,TRBV3-1/TRBV3-2,TRBJ2-7,CASSQTGISTF,TGTGCCAGCAGCCAGACAGGGATATCCACATTC
TRBD1,few,TRBV27,TRBJ1-2,CASSLRRQGAFDYGYTF,TGTGCCAGCAGTTTAAGGAGACAGGGGGCATTTGACTATGGCTACACCTTC
-,-,TRBV6-1,TRBJ1-5,CASSEGGGRIQPQHF,TGTGCCAGCAGTGAAGGAGGTGGTCGGATTCAGCCCCAGCATTTT
-,-,TRBV20-1,TRBJ1-6,CSARGVTNNSPLHF,TGCAGTGCTCGTGGGGTAACTAATAATTCACCCCTCCACTTT
-,-,TRBV7-3,TRBJ2-3,CASSLNPGLTDTQYF,TGTGCCAGCAGCTTAAATCCAGGGCTCACAGATACGCAGTATTTT
-,few,TRBV27,TRBJ1-2,CASHSTQGGYTF,TGTGCCAGCCACTCGACCCAGGGTGGCTACACCTTC
-,-,TRBV5-5,TRBJ2-3,CASSVNQGTDTQYF,TGTGCCAGCAGCGTCAATCAGGGAACAGATACGCAGTATTTT
-,few,TRBV5-6,TRBJ1-4,CASSLAGEYEKLFF,TGTGCCAGCAGCCTAGCAGGGGAGTATGAAAAACTGTTTTTT
TRBD2,-,TRBV5-1,TRBJ2-7,CASSSGLAGGRSYEQYF,TGCGCCAGCAGCAGCGGACTAGCGGGAGGGCGATCCTACGAGCAGTACTTC
-,-,TRBV5-1,TRBJ1-5,CASSPTGYNQPQHF,TGCGCCAGCAGCCCTACAGGGTACAATCAGCCCCAGCATTTT
TRBD1,-,TRBV30,TRBJ1-1,CAWSVGQGYTEAFF,TGTGCCTGGAGTGTTGGACAGGGTTACACTGAAGCTTTCTTT
TRBD2,-,TRBV30,TRBJ2-2,CAWSSGGAGELFF,TGTGCCTGGAGTTCGGGGGGGGCCGGGGAGCTGTTTTTT
TRBD1,-,TRBV28,TRBJ1-1,CASSTPPTGDTEAFF,TGTGCCAGCAGTACCCCACCGACAGGGGACACTGAAGCTTTCTTT
TRBD2,-,TRBV28,TRBJ2-3,CASKITSGRATDTQYF,TGTGCCAGCAAAATCACTAGCGGGAGAGCTACAGATACGCAGTATTTT
-,once,TRBV21-1,TRBJ2-7,CASSKCEGFSGTPYEQYF,TGTGCCAGCAGCAAGTGCGAGGGATTTAGCGGGACCCCCTACGAGCAGTACTTC
-,-,TRBV28,TRBJ1-2,CASRVWGVNGYTF,TGTGCCAGCAGGGTATGGGGAGTGAACGGCTACACCTTC
-,-,TRBV28,TRBJ2-7,CASSFTTGGDEQYF,TGTGCCAGCAGTTTTACAACAGGTGGCGACGAGCAGTACTTC
-,-,TRBV5-6,TRBJ2-2,CASSLGLTEPGELFF,TGTGCCAGCAGCTTGGGGCTGACAGAGCCCGGGGAGCTGTTTTTT
-,-,TRBV9,TRBJ1-1,CASSVVGGNTEAFF,TGTGCCAGCAGCGTAGTCGGGGGGAACACTGAAGCTTTCTTT
-,-,TRBV7-7,TRBJ1-6,CASSFSPGSGEPYNSPLHF,TGTGCCAGCAGCTTTTCCCCCGGTTCAGGGGAACCCTATAATTCACCCCTCCACTTT
TRBD1,-,TRBV16,TRBJ1-1,CASSQMGDRGPNTEAFF,TGTGCCAGCAGCCAAATGGGGGACAGGGGACCGAACACTGAAGCTTTCTTT
-,-,TRBV5-3,TRBJ2-1,CARSLGRGVVLGEQFF,TGTGCCAGAAGCTTGGGACGGGGAGTTGTTTTGGGTGAGCAGTTCTTC